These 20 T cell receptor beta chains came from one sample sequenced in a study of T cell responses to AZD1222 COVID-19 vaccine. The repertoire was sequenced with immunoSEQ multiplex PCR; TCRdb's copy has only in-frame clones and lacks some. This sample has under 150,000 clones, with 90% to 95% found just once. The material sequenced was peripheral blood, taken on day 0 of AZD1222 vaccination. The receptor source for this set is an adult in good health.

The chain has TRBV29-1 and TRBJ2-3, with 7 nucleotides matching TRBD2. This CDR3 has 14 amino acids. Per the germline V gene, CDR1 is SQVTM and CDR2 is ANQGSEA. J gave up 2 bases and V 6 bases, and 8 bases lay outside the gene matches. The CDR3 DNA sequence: TGCAGCGTCGCGGGCGGGAGTAACACAGATACGCAGTATTTT. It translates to CSVAGGSNTDTQYF.

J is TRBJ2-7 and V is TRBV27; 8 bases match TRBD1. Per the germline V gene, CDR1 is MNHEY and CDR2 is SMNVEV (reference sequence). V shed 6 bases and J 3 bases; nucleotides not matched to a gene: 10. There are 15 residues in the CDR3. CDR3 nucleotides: TGTGCCAGCAGCTCCAGGACAGGGAATTACTACGAGCAGTACTTC. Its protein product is CASSSRTGNYYEQYF.

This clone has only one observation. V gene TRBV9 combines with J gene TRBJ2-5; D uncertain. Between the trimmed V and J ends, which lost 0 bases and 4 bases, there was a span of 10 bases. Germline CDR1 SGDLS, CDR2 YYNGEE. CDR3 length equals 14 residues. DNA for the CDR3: TGTGCCAGCAGCGTAGGCACCTGGGGAGAGACCCAGTACTTC. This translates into CASSVGTWGETQYF.

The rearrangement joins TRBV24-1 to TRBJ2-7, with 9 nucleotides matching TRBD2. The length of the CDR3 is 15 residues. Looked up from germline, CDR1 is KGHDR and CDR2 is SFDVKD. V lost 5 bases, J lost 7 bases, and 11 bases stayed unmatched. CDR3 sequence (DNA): TGTGCCACCAGTGTAGGTGCGGGAGGGCCGGGAGAGCAGTACTTC. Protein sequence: CATSVGAGGPGEQYF.

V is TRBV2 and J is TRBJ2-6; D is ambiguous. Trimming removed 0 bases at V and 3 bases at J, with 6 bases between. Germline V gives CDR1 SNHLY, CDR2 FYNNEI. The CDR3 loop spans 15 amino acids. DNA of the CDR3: TGTGCCAGCAGTGAAGCGGAGCTTGGGGCCAACGTCCTGACTTTC. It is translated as CASSEAELGANVLTF.

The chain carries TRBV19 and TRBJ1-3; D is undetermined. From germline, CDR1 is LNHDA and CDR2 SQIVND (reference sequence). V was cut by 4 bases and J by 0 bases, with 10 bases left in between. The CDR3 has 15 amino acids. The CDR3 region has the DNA TGTGCCAGTAGTACCCAGGCCTCCTCTGGAAACACCATATATTTT. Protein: CASSTQASSGNTIYF.

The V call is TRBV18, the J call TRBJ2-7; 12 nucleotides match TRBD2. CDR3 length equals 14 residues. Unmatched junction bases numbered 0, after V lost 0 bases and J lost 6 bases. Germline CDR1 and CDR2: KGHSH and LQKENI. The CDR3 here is CASSPPGLAGEQYF. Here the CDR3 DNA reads TGTGCCAGCTCACCACCGGGACTAGCGGGCGAGCAGTACTTC.

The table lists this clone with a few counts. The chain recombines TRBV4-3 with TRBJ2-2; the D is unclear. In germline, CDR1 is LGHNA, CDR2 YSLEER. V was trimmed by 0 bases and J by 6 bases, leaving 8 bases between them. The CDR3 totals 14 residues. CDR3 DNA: TGCGCCAGCAGCCAAGATCACGGGCCCGGGGAGCTGTTTTTT. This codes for CASSQDHGPGELFF.

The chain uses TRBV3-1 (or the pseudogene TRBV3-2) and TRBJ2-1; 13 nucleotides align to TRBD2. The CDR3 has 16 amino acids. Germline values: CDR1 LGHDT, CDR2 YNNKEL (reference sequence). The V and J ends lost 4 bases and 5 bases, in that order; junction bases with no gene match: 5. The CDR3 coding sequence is TGTGCCAGCAGCCTGCGGACTAGCGGGAGTAACAATGAGCAGTTCTTC. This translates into CASSLRTSGSNNEQFF.

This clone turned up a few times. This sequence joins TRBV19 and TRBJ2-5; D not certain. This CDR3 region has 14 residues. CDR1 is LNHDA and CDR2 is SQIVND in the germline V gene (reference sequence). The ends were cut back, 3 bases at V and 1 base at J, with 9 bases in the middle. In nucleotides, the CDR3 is TGTGCCAGTAGTATGCCCGGGCTCCAAGAGACCCAGTACTTC. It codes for CASSMPGLQETQYF. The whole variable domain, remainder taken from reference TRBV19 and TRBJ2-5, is DGGITQSPKYLFRKEGQNVTLSCEQNLNHDAMYWYRQDPGQGLRLIYYSQIVNDFQKGDIAEGYSVSREKKESFPLTVTSAQKNPTAFYLCASSMPGLQETQYFGPGTRLLVL.

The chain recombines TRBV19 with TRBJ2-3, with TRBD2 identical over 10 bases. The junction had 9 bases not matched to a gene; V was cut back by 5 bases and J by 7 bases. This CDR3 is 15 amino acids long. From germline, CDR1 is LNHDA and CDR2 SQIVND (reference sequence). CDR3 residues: CASSLGAGGPNTQYF. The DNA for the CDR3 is TGTGCCAGTAGTCTCGGAGCGGGAGGGCCAAATACGCAGTATTTT. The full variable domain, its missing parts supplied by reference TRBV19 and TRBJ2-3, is DGGITQSPKYLFRKEGQNVTLSCEQNLNHDAMYWYRQDPGQGLRLIYYSQIVNDFQKGDIAEGYSVSREKKESFPLTVTSAQKNPTAFYLCASSLGAGGPNTQYFGPGTRLTVL.

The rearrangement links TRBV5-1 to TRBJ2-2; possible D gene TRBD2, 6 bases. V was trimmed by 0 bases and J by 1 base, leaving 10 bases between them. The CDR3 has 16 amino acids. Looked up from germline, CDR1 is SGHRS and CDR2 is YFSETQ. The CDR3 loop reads CASSLAPGGNTGELFF. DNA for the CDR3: TGCGCCAGCAGCTTGGCCCCCGGGGGGAACACCGGGGAGCTGTTTTTT. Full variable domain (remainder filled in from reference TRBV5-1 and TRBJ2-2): KAGVTQTPRYLIKTRGQQVTLSCSPISGHRSVSWYQQTPGQGLQFLFEYFSETQRNKGNFPGRFSGRQFSNSRSEMNVSTLELGDSALYLCASSLAPGGNTGELFFGEGSRLTVL.

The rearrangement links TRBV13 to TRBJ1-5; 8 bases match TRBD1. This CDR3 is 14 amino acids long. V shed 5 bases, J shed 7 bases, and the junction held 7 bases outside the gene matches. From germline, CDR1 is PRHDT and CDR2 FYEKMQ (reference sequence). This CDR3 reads CASSLGTGYQPQHF. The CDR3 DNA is TGTGCCAGCAGCCTGGGGACAGGATACCAGCCCCAGCATTTT.

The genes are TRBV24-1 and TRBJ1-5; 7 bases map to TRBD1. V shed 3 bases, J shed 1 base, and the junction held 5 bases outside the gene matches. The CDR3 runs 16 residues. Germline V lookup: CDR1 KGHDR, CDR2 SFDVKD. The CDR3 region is CATSDPRQGSNQPQHF. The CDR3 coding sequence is TGTGCCACCAGTGATCCGAGACAGGGCAGCAATCAGCCCCAGCATTTT.

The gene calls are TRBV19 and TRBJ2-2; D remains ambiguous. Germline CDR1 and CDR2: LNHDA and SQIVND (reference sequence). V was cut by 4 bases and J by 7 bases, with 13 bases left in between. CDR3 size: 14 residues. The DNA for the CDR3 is TGTGCCAGTAGTACCCAAGGGTTAGGCGGGGAGCTGTTTTTT. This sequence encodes CASSTQGLGGELFF.

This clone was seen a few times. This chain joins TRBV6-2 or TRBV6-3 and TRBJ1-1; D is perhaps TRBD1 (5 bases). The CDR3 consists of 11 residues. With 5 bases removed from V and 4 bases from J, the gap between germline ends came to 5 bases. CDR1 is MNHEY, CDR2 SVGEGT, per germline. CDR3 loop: CASSQGTEAFF. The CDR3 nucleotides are TGTGCCAGCAGTCAGGGCACTGAAGCTTTCTTT.

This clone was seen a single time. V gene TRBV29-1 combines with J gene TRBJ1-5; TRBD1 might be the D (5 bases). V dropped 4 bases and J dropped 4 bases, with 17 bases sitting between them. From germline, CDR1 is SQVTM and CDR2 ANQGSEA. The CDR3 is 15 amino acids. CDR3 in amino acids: CSVVVGATGNQPQHF. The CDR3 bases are TGCAGCGTTGTTGTCGGGGCGACTGGGAATCAGCCCCAGCATTTT. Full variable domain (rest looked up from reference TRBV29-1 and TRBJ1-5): SAVISQKPSRDICQRGTSLTIQCQVDSQVTMMFWYRQQPGQSLTLIATANQGSEATYESGFVIDKFPISRPNLTFSTLTVSNMSPEDSSIYLCSVVVGATGNQPQHFGDGTRLSIL.

This chain's CDR3 is CASSLIFRGRGRDTEAFF. In DNA form, the CDR3 reads TGTGCCAGCAGCTTAATTTTCAGGGGGCGAGGTAGGGACACTGAAGCTTTCTTT. This chain connects TRBV11-2 to TRBJ1-1; the match to TRBD1 covers 8 bases. With V trimmed by 2 bases and J by 3 bases, 14 bases remained unmatched. The CDR3 is 18 residues long. CDR1 SGHAT and CDR2 FQNNGV come from the germline V gene.

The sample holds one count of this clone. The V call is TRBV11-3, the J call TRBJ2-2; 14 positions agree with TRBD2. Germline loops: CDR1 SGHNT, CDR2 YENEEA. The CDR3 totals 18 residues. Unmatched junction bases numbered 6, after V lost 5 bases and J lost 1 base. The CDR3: CASSGLGTSGRNTGELFF. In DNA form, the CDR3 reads TGTGCCAGCAGCGGCCTCGGGACTAGCGGGAGGAACACCGGGGAGCTGTTTTTT.

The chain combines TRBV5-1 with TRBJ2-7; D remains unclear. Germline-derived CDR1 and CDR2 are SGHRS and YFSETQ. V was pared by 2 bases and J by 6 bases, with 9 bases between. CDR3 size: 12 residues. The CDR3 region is CASSFEESEQYF. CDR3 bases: TGCGCCAGCAGCTTTGAGGAGTCCGAGCAGTACTTC.